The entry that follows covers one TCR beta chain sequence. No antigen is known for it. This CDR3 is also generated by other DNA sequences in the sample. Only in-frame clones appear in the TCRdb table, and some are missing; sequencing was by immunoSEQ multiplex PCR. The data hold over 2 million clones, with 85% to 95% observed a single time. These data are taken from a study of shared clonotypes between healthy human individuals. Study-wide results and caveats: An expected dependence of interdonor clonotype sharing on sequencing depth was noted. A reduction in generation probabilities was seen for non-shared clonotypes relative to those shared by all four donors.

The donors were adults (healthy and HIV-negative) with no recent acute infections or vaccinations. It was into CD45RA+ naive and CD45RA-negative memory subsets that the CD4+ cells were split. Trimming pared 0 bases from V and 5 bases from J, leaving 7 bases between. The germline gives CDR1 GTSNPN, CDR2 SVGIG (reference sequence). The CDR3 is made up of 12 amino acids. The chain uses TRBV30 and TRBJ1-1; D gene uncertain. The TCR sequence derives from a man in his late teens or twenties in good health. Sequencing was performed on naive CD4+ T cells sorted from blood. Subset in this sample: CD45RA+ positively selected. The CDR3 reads CAWSVRGTEAFF. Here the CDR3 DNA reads TGTGCCTGGAGTGTTCGTGGGACTGAAGCTTTCTTT.